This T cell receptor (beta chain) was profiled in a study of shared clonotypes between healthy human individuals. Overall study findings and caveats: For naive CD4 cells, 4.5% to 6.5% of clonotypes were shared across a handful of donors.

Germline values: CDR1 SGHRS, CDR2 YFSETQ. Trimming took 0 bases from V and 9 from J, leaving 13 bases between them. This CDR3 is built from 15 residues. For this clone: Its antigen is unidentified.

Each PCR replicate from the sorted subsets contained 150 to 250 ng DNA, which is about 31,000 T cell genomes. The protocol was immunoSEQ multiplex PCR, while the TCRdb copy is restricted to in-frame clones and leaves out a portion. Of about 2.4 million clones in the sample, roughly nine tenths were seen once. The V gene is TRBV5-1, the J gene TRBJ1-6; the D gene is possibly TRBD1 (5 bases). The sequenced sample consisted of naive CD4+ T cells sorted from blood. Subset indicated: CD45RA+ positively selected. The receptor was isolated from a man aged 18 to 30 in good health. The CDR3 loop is CASSLEPAGGSPLHF. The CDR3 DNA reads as TGCGCCAGCAGCTTGGAGCCCGCTGGGGGTTCACCCCTCCACTTT.